The clone carrying this TCR beta chain appeared once. The data stem from a study of blood T cell repertoires in COVID-19. The CDR3 runs 15 residues. V was shortened by 0 bases and J by 7 bases, with 15 bases between the two germline ends. Germline CDR1 and CDR2: SGHTA and FQGNSA. Some clones are missing from TCRdb's copy, which holds only in-frame ones; the method was immunoSEQ multiplex PCR. The sample records roughly 250,000 clones, about 86% being singletons. The J gene is TRBJ2-5, the V gene TRBV7-2, with D maybe TRBD1 (5 bases). The sequence derives from a woman aged 80 or older with acute or convalescent COVID-19. The sample comprised peripheral blood. The CDR3 DNA is TGTGCCAGCAGCTTAGCCCCAGGGCAGGTCGGGACCCAGTACTTC. Translating gives CASSLAPGQVGTQYF. Variable domain in full (rest from reference TRBV7-2 and TRBJ2-5): GAGVSQSPSNKVTEKGKDVELRCDPISGHTALYWYRQSLGQGLEFLIYFQGNSAPDKSGLPSDRFSAERTGGSVSTLTIQRTQQEDSAVYLCASSLAPGQVGTQYFGPGTRLLVL.